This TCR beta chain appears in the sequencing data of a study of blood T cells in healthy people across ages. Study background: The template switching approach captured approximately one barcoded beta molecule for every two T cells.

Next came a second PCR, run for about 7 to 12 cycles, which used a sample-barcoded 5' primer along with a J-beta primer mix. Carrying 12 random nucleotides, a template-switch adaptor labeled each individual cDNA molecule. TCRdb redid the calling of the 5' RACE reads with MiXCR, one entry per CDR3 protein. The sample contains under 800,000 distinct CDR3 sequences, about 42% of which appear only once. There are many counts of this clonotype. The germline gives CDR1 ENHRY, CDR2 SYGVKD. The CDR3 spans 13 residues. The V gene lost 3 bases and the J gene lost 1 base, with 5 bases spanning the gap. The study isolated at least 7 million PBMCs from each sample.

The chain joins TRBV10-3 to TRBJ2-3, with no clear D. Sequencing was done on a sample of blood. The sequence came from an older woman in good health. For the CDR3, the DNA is TGTGCCATCAGTGAAGACGGCACAGATACGCAGTATTTT. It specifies CAISEDGTDTQYF.